The 20 T cell receptor beta chains below were found in one sample sequenced in a study of blood T cell repertoires in COVID-19. Assay: immunoSEQ multiplex PCR; the TCRdb copy retains only in-frame clones and omits some. Of some 110,000 clones listed, less than 80% are singletons. What was sequenced was peripheral blood. The receptors stem from a man in his fifties or sixties with acute or convalescent COVID-19.

The chain uses TRBV7-2 and TRBJ2-2, with TRBD1 as a possible D gene (6 bases). This CDR3 has 16 residues. The germline gives CDR1 SGHTA, CDR2 FQGNSA. Trimming removed 6 bases from V and 4 bases from J, with 18 bases in between. The CDR3 protein is CASRTTSGTITGELFF. CDR3 nucleotides: TGTGCCAGCAGGACTACCTCCGGGACAATCACCGGGGAGCTGTTTTTT.

This sequence joins TRBV5-1 and TRBJ1-5; 7 nucleotides align to TRBD1. Germline V gene lookup returns CDR1 SGHRS and CDR2 YFSETQ. The V segment lost 4 bases and the J segment 1 base; nucleotides outside the gene matches: 5. This CDR3 is built from 15 residues. The CDR3 protein is CASSIGTESNQPQHF. CDR3 bases: TGCGCCAGCAGCATAGGGACAGAAAGCAATCAGCCCCAGCATTTT.

J is TRBJ2-1 and V is TRBV11-2; 7 bases line up with TRBD2. In germline, CDR1 is SGHAT, CDR2 FQNNGV. The CDR3 is 15 residues long. Trimming removed 1 base from V and 3 bases from J; junction bases left unmatched: 3. The CDR3 sequence: CASSLGGGGYNEQFF. DNA for the CDR3: TGTGCCAGCAGCTTAGGGGGCGGGGGCTACAATGAGCAGTTCTTC.

V is TRBV4-1 and J is TRBJ1-5, with TRBD1 matching over 7 bases. The CDR3 has 17 residues. The V gene end was trimmed by 0 bases and the J gene end by 2 bases; junction bases not matched to a gene: 7. Germline CDR1 MGHRA, CDR2 YSYEKL. Here the CDR3 reads CASSQDLGGKGNQPQHF. CDR3 nucleotide sequence: TGCGCCAGCAGCCAAGATCTAGGGGGCAAGGGCAATCAGCCCCAGCATTTT.

The V gene is TRBV10-3, the J gene TRBJ1-4, with D possibly matching TRBD1 (6 bases). V lost 0 bases to trimming and J lost 6 bases, with 11 bases between them. Germline V gives CDR1 ENHRY, CDR2 SYGVKD. This CDR3 comprises 15 residues. CDR3 sequence reads: CAISESAGADEKLFF. The CDR3 nucleotides are TGTGCCATCAGTGAGTCGGCGGGGGCTGATGAAAAACTGTTTTTT.

This clone was counted a few times. As DNA, the CDR3 is TGTGCCAGCAGCAAAGGGACAGGGGTGAATGAAAAACTGTTTTTT. This encodes CASSKGTGVNEKLFF. The J gene is TRBJ1-4, the V gene TRBV21-1; TRBD1, the table's D call, was not compared with the DNA. TRBV21-1 is described as a pseudogene. There are 15 residues in the CDR3.

This clone was counted a few times. V is TRBV15 and J is TRBJ2-7; 14 positions match TRBD2. This CDR3 has 18 amino acids. V dropped 1 base and J dropped 6; count of bases not matched to a gene: 11. The germline gives CDR1 LNHNV, CDR2 YYDKDF (reference sequence). Here the CDR3 DNA reads TGTGCCACCAGCAGAGCTGGGACTAGCGGGAGTTTATTTGGCGAGCAGTACTTC. Protein product: CATSRAGTSGSLFGEQYF.

The chain couples TRBV30 to TRBJ1-1; D perhaps matches TRBD1 (5 bases). Trimming shortened V by 1 base and J by 5 bases, and 11 bases separated the two germline ends. This CDR3 is built from 13 residues. Germline values: CDR1 GTSNPN, CDR2 SVGIG (reference sequence). As DNA, the CDR3 is TGTGCCTGGAGTGGGGTAGGGGAAACTGAAGCTTTCTTT. This translates into CAWSGVGETEAFF.

J is TRBJ2-5 and V is TRBV9; D possibly corresponds to TRBD2 (5 bases). CDR1 and CDR2 (germline): SGDLS, YYNGEE. V lost 3 bases to trimming and J lost 4 bases, with 16 bases between them. This CDR3 region has 15 residues. CDR3 nucleotide sequence: TGTGCCAGCAGCGACGGGGTAAGGCTGGGAGAGACCCAGTACTTC. This translates into CASSDGVRLGETQYF. Based on the CDR3 plus reference TRBV9 and TRBJ2-5, the full variable domain is DSGVTQTPKHLITATGQRVTLRCSPRSGDLSVYWYQQSLDQGLQFLIQYYNGEERAKGNILERFSAQQFPDLHSELNLSSLELGDSALYFCASSDGVRLGETQYFGPGTRLLVL.

V gene TRBV18 combines with J gene TRBJ1-5; TRBD1 matches 10 bases. Germline loops: CDR1 KGHSH, CDR2 LQKENI. Trimming cost V 4 bases and J 7 bases; bases outside gene matches: 7. The CDR3 loop spans 15 amino acids. The CDR3 spells CASSLGTGEYQPQHF. For the CDR3, the DNA is TGTGCCAGCTCACTAGGGACAGGGGAATACCAGCCCCAGCATTTT.

The rearrangement links TRBV4-1 to TRBJ1-1; D gene uncertain. This CDR3 has 16 residues. The germline V gene encodes CDR1 MGHRA and CDR2 YSYEKL. Trimming took off 0 bases at V and 5 bases at J, with 16 bases between the two ends. This CDR3 reads CASSQEVGTAVTEAFF. The CDR3 DNA sequence: TGCGCCAGCAGCCAAGAGGTGGGCACCGCTGTAACTGAAGCTTTCTTT.

This chain joins TRBV6-6 and TRBJ1-5; D is ambiguous. V lost 0 bases, J lost 7 bases, and 10 bases lay in between. CDR1 and CDR2 from the germline V gene are MNHNY and SVGAGI (reference sequence). The CDR3 is made up of 14 amino acids. The CDR3 is CASSYSESLQPQHF. The CDR3 DNA reads TGTGCCAGCAGTTACTCTGAGAGTCTGCAGCCCCAGCATTTT.

The chain employs TRBV27 and TRBJ1-1; no clear D gene. V gave up 3 bases and J gave up 1 base, with 12 bases separating them. Germline CDR1 is MNHEY and CDR2 is SMNVEV (reference sequence). This CDR3 spans 15 amino acids. CDR3 region: CASSFTGKGNTEAFF. The CDR3 DNA follows: TGTGCCAGCAGTTTCACGGGGAAGGGGAACACTGAAGCTTTCTTT.

This chain connects TRBV7-9 to TRBJ2-7; 10 bases are a match to TRBD1. V shed 4 bases, J shed 4 bases, and the junction held 7 bases outside the gene matches. Germline-derived CDR1 and CDR2 are SEHNR and FQNEAQ (reference sequence). The CDR3 has 15 amino acids. The DNA of the CDR3 is TGTGCCAGCAGCTCCCGCCGGGACAGGGGATACGAGCAGTACTTC. Protein: CASSSRRDRGYEQYF.

This sequence joins TRBV12-5 and TRBJ2-1; TRBD2 aligns across 9 bases. CDR3 length: 18 residues. The germline V gene encodes CDR1 LGHNT and CDR2 FRNRAP. The junction had 9 bases not matched to a gene; V was cut back by 0 bases and J by 3 bases. CDR3 nucleotide sequence: TGTGCTAGTGGTTTGGTTACTAGCGGGCAAACCCGCTACAATGAGCAGTTCTTC. Its translation: CASGLVTSGQTRYNEQFF.

CDR3 loop: CASSTRLAGGSNEQFF. The CDR3 region has the DNA TGCGCCAGCAGCACAAGACTAGCGGGAGGGAGCAATGAGCAGTTCTTC. The rearrangement joins TRBV5-1 to TRBJ2-1; 14 bases fit TRBD2. The germline V gene has CDR1 SGHRS and CDR2 YFSETQ. J gave up 6 bases and V 4 bases, and 6 bases lay outside the gene matches. The CDR3 contains 16 residues.

This chain uses TRBV2 with TRBJ2-7; D may be TRBD2 (6 bases). V lost 0 bases to trimming and J lost 4 bases, with 22 bases between them. The CDR3 covers 18 residues. The germline V gene encodes CDR1 SNHLY and CDR2 FYNNEI. CDR3 in amino acids: CASSEASILLASPYEQYF. The CDR3 DNA follows: TGTGCCAGCAGTGAAGCCTCAATACTACTAGCAAGCCCATACGAGCAGTACTTC.

The chain is built from TRBV6-2 or TRBV6-3 and TRBJ2-1, with D perhaps matching TRBD2 (6 bases). Trimming removed 2 bases at V and 4 bases at J, with 12 bases between. CDR3 size: 15 residues. Per the germline V gene, CDR1 is MNHEY and CDR2 is SVGEGT. CDR3 nucleotide sequence: TGTGCCAGCAGTTACGGAGGCGGGGTATACAATGAGCAGTTCTTC. Protein sequence: CASSYGGGVYNEQFF.

The chain couples TRBV5-1 to TRBJ2-3; 12 bases map to TRBD2. CDR3 length: 17 residues. Per the germline V gene, CDR1 is SGHRS and CDR2 is YFSETQ. V trimming: 0 bases; J trimming: 3 bases; junction bases outside the gene matches: 5. The chain's CDR3 is CASSLGWTSGKTDTQYF. CDR3 in DNA: TGCGCCAGCAGCTTGGGATGGACTAGCGGGAAAACAGATACGCAGTATTTT.

The V gene is TRBV11-2, the J gene TRBJ2-7; TRBD2 agrees at 10 bases. The CDR3 spans 15 residues. V lost 6 bases and J lost 3; bases outside the gene matches: 8. Germline loops: CDR1 SGHAT, CDR2 FQNNGV. CDR3 region: CASSLQRGGLYEQYF. The CDR3 DNA follows: TGTGCCAGCAGTTTACAGCGGGGGGGCCTCTACGAGCAGTACTTC. Full variable domain (remainder filled in from reference TRBV11-2 and TRBJ2-7): EAGVAQSPRYKIIEKRQSVAFWCNPISGHATLYWYQQILGQGPKLLIQFQNNGVVDDSQLPKDRFSAERLKGVDSTLKIQPAKLEDSAVYLCASSLQRGGLYEQYFGPGTRLTVT.